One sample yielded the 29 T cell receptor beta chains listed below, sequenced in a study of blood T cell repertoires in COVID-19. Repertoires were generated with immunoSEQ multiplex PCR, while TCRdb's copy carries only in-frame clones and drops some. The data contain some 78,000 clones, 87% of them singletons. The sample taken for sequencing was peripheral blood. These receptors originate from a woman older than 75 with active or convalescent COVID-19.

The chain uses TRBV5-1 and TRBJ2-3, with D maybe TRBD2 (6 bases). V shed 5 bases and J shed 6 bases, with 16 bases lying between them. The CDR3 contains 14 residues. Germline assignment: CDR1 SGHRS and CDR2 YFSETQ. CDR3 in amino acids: CASRSMPSGDTQYF. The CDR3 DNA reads TGCGCCAGCAGGTCCATGCCGAGCGGGGATACGCAGTATTTT.

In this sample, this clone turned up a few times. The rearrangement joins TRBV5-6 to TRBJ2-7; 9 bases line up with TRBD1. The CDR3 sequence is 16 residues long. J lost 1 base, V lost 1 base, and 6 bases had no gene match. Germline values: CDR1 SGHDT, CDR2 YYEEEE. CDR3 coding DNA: TGTGCCAGCAGCTTGTTCTCGGGGACAGGGTCCTACGAGCAGTACTTC. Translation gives CASSLFSGTGSYEQYF. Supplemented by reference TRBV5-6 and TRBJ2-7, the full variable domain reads DAGVTQSPTHLIKTRGQQVTLRCSPKSGHDTVSWYQQALGQGPQFIFQYYEEEERQRGNFPDRFSGHQFPNYSSELNVNALLLGDSALYLCASSLFSGTGSYEQYFGPGTRLTVT.

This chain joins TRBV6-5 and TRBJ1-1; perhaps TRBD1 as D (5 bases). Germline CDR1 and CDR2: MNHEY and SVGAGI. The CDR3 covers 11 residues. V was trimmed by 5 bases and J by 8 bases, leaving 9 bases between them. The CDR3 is CASSTYREAFF. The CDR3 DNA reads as TGTGCCAGCAGTACCTACAGGGAAGCTTTCTTT.

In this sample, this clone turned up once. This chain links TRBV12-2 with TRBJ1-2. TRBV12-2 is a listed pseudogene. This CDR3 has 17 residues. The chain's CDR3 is CASRDVPLGGPHYGYTF. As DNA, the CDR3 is TGTGCAAGTCGCGATGTTCCCCTCGGGGGGCCTCACTATGGCTACACCTTC.

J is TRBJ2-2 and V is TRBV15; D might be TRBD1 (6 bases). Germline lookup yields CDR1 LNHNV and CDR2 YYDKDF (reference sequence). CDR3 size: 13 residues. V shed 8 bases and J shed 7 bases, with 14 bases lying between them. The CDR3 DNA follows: TGTGCCACCTCCACCGAACAGGGCGGGGAGCTGTTTTTT. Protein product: CATSTEQGGELFF.

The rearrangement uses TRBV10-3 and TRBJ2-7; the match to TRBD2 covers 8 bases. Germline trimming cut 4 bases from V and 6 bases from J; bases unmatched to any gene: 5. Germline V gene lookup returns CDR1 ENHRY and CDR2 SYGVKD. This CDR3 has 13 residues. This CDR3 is CAISGSGSPEQYF. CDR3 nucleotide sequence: TGTGCCATCAGTGGGAGCGGGAGCCCCGAGCAGTACTTC.

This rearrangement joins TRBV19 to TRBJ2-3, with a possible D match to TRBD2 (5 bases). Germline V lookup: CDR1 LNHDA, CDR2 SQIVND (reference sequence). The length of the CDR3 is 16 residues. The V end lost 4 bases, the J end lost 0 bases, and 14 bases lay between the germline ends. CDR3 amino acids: CASSRAGATSTDTQYF. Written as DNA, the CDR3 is TGTGCCAGTAGTAGGGCGGGTGCCACTAGCACAGATACGCAGTATTTT.

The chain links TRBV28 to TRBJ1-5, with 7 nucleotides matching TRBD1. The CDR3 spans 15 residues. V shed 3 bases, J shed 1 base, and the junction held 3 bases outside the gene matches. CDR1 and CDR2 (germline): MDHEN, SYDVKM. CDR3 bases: TGTGCCAGCAGTTTGGCAGGGGGGAGCAATCAGCCCCAGCATTTT. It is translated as CASSLAGGSNQPQHF.

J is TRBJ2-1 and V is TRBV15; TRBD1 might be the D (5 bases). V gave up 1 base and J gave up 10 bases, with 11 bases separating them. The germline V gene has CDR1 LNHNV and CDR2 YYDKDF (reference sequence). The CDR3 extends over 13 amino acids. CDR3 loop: CATSRAQVTEQFF. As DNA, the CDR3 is TGTGCCACCAGCAGAGCACAGGTCACCGAGCAGTTCTTC.

CDR3 coding DNA: TGTGCCAGCAGCTCCCAACAGGGCTCCTACGAGCAGTACTTC. It specifies CASSSQQGSYEQYF. The chain has TRBV7-3 and TRBJ2-7; TRBD1 is a possible D gene (6 bases). This CDR3 contains 14 residues. CDR1 is SGHTA and CDR2 is FQGTGA in the germline V gene. The germline V and J ends were trimmed by 4 bases and 0 bases, with 10 bases remaining between them.

CDR3 nucleotide sequence: TGTGCCAGCAGCCGTACTCCGGGACAAATTAATGGCTACACCTTC. Encoded protein: CASSRTPGQINGYTF. The gene calls are TRBV6-2 or TRBV6-3 and TRBJ1-2; D may be TRBD1 (6 bases). Germline assignment: CDR1 MNHEY and CDR2 SVGEGT. This CDR3 has 15 residues. Deletions cut 6 bases from V and 6 bases from J, with 20 bases between.

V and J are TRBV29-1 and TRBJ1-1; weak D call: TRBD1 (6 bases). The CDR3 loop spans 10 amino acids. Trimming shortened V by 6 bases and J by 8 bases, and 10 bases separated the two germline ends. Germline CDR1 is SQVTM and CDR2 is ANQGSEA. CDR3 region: CSVGQGEAFF. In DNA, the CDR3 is TGCAGCGTCGGGCAGGGGGAAGCTTTCTTT.

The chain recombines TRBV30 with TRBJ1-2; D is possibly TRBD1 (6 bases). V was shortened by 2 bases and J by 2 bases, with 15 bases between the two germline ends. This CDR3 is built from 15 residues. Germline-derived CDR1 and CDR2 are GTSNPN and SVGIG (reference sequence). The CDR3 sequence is CAWSRSGGGNYGYTF. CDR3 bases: TGTGCCTGGAGTAGGAGCGGTGGGGGCAACTATGGCTACACCTTC.

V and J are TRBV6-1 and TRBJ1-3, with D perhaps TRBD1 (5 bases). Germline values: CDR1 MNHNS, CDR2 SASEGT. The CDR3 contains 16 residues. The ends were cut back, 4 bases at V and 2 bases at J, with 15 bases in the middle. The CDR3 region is CASSGGTQIAGNTIYF. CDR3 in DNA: TGTGCCAGCAGTGGCGGGACCCAAATCGCTGGAAACACCATATATTTT.

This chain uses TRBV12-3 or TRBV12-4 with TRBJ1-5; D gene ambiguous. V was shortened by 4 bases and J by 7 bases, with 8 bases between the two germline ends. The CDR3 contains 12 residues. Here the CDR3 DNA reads TGTGCCAGCAGTTACCGAGGGCAGCCCCAGCATTTT. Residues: CASSYRGQPQHF.

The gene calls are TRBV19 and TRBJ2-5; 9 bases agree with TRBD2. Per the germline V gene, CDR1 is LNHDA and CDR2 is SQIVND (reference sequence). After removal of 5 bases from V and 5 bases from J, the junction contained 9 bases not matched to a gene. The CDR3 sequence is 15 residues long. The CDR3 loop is CASSEAGGPRETQYF. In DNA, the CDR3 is TGTGCCAGTAGTGAGGCGGGGGGGCCTCGGGAGACCCAGTACTTC.

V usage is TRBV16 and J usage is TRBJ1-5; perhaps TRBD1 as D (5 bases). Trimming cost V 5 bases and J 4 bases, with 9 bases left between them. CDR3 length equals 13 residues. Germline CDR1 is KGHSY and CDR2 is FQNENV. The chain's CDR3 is CASSGAVNQPQHF. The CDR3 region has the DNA TGTGCCAGCAGCGGGGCAGTTAATCAGCCCCAGCATTTT.

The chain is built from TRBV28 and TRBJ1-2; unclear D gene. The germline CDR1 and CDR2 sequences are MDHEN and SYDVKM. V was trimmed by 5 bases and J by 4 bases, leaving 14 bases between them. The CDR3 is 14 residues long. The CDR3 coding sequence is TGTGCCAGCAGTCCCCCGGCGGGCGTCTATGGCTACACCTTC. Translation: CASSPPAGVYGYTF.

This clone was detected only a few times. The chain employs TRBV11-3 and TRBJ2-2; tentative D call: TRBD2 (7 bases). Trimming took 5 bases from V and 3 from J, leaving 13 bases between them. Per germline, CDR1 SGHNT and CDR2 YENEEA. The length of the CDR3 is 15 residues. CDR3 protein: CASSAEGGDTGELFF. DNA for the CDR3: TGTGCCAGCAGCGCAGAAGGGGGGGACACCGGGGAGCTGTTTTTT.

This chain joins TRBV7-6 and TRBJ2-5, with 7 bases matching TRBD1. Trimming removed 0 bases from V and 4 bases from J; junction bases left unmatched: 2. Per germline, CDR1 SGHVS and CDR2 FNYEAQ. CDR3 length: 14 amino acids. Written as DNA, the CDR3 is TGTGCCAGCAGCTTAGCAGGGGGCCTAGAGACCCAGTACTTC. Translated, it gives CASSLAGGLETQYF.

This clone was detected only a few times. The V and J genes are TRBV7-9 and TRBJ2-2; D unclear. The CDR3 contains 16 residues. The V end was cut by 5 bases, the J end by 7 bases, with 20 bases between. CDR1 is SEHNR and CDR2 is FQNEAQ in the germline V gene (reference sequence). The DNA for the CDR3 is TGTGCCAGCAGCCCCGGAGTTGGTTTTTGGAGCGGGGAGCTGTTTTTT. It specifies CASSPGVGFWSGELFF.

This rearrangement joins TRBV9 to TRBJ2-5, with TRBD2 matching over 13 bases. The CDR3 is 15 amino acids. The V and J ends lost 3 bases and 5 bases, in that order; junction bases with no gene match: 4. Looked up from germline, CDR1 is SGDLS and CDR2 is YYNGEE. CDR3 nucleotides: TGTGCCAGCAGCGCACTAGCGGGGGGGCCCGAGACCCAGTACTTC. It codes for CASSALAGGPETQYF.

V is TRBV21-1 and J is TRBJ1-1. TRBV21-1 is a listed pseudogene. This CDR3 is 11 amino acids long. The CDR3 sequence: CGEAGGTEAFF. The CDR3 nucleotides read TGTGGCGAGGCCGGGGGGACTGAAGCTTTCTTT.

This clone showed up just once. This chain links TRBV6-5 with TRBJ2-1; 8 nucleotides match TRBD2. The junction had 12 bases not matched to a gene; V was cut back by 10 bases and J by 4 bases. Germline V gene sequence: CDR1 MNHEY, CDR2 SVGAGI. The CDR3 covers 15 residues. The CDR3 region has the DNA TGTGCCATCTTGAGCGGGGGAGCTGGATACAATGAGCAGTTCTTC. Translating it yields CAILSGGAGYNEQFF.

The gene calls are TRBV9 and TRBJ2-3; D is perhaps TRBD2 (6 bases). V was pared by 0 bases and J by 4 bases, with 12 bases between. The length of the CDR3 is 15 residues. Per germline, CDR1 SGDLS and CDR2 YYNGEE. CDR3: CASSVEGGGADTQYF. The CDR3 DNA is TGTGCCAGCAGCGTAGAGGGAGGAGGGGCAGATACGCAGTATTTT.

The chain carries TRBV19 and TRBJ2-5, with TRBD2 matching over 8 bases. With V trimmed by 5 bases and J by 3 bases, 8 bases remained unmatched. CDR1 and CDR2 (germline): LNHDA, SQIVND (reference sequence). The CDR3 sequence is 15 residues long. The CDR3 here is CASSGRGAGEETQYF. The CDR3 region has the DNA TGTGCCAGTAGTGGAAGGGGAGCGGGAGAAGAGACCCAGTACTTC. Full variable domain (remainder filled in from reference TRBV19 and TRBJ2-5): DGGITQSPKYLFRKEGQNVTLSCEQNLNHDAMYWYRQDPGQGLRLIYYSQIVNDFQKGDIAEGYSVSREKKESFPLTVTSAQKNPTAFYLCASSGRGAGEETQYFGPGTRLLVL.

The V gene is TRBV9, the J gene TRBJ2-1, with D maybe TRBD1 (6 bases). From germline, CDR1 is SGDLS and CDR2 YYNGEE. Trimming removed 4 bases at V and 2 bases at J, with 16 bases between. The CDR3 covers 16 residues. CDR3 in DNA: TGTGCCAGCAGCCAGGGGAGTCAGGGGACCTACAATGAGCAGTTCTTC. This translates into CASSQGSQGTYNEQFF.

The CDR3 spells CASSPRQGNQPQHF. In nucleotides, the CDR3 is TGTGCCAGCAGCCCACGACAGGGCAATCAGCCCCAGCATTTT. The chain has TRBV3-1 (or the pseudogene TRBV3-2) and TRBJ1-5; D possibly corresponds to TRBD1 (6 bases). Germline values: CDR1 LGHDT, CDR2 YNNKEL (reference sequence). Trimming cost V 4 bases and J 2 bases, with 9 bases left between them. The CDR3 totals 14 residues.

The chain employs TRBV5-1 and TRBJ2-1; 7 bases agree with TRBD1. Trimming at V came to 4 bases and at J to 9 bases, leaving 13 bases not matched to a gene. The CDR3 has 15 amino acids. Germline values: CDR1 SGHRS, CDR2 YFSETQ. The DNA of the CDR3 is TGCGCCAGCAGCCCAGGACAGGTTTACGCGGTTGAGCAGTTCTTC. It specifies CASSPGQVYAVEQFF.